This record concerns one TCR beta chain sequence. This sample is drawn from a study of blood T cell repertoires in COVID-19. Study as a whole: Samples representing acute and convalescent COVID-19 were sourced from the United States, Italy and Spain.

Original data processing: Amplified reference gene primers provided the basis for estimating nucleated cell counts. The protocol was immunoSEQ multiplex PCR, while the TCRdb copy is restricted to in-frame clones and leaves out a portion. V, J and clone size reflect that table, while D and trimming were determined from the DNA. Of about 350,000 clones listed, approximately 90% are singletons. Sequencing was performed on peripheral blood. The sequence was collected from a woman aged 60-75 years with COVID-19, enrolled during active disease.

The CDR3 DNA reads as TGCGCCAGCAGCTTGGTTACGGGACAGGCCCCCATAGGGGCTGAAGCTTTCTTT. Protein: CASSLVTGQAPIGAEAFF. This sequence joins TRBV5-1 and TRBJ1-1, with TRBD1 identical over 8 bases. The CDR3 runs to 18 residues. The V gene end was trimmed by 0 bases and the J gene end by 6 bases; junction bases not matched to a gene: 16. CDR1 SGHRS and CDR2 YFSETQ come from the germline V gene.